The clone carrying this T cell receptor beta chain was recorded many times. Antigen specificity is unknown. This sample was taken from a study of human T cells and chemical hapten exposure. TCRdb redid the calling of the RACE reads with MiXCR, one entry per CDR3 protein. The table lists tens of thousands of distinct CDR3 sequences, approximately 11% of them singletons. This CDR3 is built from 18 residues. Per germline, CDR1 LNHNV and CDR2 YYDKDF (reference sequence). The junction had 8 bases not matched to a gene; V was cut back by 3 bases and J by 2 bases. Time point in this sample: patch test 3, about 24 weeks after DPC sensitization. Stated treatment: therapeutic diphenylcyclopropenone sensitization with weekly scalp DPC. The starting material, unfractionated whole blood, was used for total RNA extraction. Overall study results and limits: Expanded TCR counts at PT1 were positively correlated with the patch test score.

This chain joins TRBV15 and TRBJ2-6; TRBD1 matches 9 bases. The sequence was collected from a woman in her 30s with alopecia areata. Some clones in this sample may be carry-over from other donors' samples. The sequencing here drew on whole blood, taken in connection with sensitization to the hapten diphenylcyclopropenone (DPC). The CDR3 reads CATSRPTGGTAGANVLTF. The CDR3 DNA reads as TGTGCCACCAGCAGGCCGACAGGGGGAACGGCTGGGGCCAACGTCCTGACTTTC.